The 8 T cell receptor beta chains reported below all come from one sample, sequenced in a study of CD8 T cells in Susac syndrome. Random hexamers were used to reverse transcribe 0.5 to 1 ug of RNA. TCRdb called the immunoSEQ multiplex PCR reads again in MiXCR, with one record for every CDR3 protein. The sample has about 250,000 distinct CDR3 sequences; 93% are singletons. The specimen was CD4+ T cells from PBMCs. All receptors derive from a human donor with multiple sclerosis.

This clonotype was counted a few times. The rearrangement uses TRBV29-1 and TRBJ2-3; possible D gene TRBD2, 6 bases. Germline CDR1 is SQVTM and CDR2 is ANQGSEA. V was clipped by 5 bases and J by 6 bases, with 12 bases between them. The CDR3 runs 12 residues. Here the CDR3 reads CSVRTGVDTQYF. Here the CDR3 DNA reads TGCAGCGTTCGGACGGGGGTGGATACGCAGTATTTT.

The rearrangement joins TRBV3-1 to TRBJ1-3, with D possibly matching TRBD1 (5 bases). CDR1 is LGHDT and CDR2 is YNNKEL in the germline V gene (reference sequence). The CDR3 extends over 15 amino acids. V lost 1 base and J 4 bases, leaving 11 bases between the germline ends. DNA of the CDR3: TGTGCCAGCAGCCAAGGGCCAACAGGAGGAAACACCATATATTTT. Residues: CASSQGPTGGNTIYF.

This chain connects TRBV2 to TRBJ2-3; D not resolved. Trimming removed 3 bases at V and 5 bases at J, with 6 bases between. Germline assignment: CDR1 SNHLY and CDR2 FYNNEI. The CDR3 contains 12 residues. As DNA, the CDR3 is TGTGCCAGCAGTGAGTTGGTAGATACGCAGTATTTT. It codes for CASSELVDTQYF. Complete variable domain (other parts from reference TRBV2 and TRBJ2-3): EPEVTQTPSHQVTQMGQEVILRCVPISNHLYFYWYRQILGQKVEFLVSFYNNEISEKSEIFDDQFSVERPDGSNFTLKIRSTKLEDSAMYFCASSELVDTQYFGPGTRLTVL.

The rearrangement joins TRBV30 to TRBJ1-1, with 7 bases identical to TRBD1. Unmatched junction bases numbered 3, after V lost 8 bases and J lost 3 bases. Germline lookup yields CDR1 GTSNPN and CDR2 SVGIG (reference sequence). CDR3 length equals 11 residues. The CDR3 region is CATQGYTEAFF. CDR3 nucleotides: TGTGCCACACAGGGGTACACTGAAGCTTTCTTT.

The chain carries TRBV16 and TRBJ1-6, with TRBD1 matching 10 bases. Per the germline V gene, CDR1 is KGHSY and CDR2 is FQNENV. V lost 3 bases and J lost 7; bases outside the gene matches: 3. This CDR3 spans 15 amino acids. The CDR3 is CASSQPGQGNSPLHF. In nucleotides, the CDR3 is TGTGCCAGCAGCCAGCCGGGACAGGGGAATTCACCCCTCCACTTT.

J is TRBJ1-1 and V is TRBV6-5, with D unresolved. Trimming shortened V by 5 bases and J by 8 bases, and 12 bases separated the two germline ends. The germline V gene has CDR1 MNHEY and CDR2 SVGAGI. CDR3 length: 12 residues. In DNA, the CDR3 is TGTGCCAGCAGTATCCCAGGACGCGAAGCTTTCTTT. The encoded protein is CASSIPGREAFF.

This clonotype was seen a few times. A read error may account for a junction end that differs from germline. The chain links TRBV5-1 to TRBJ2-5, with D hard to call. The germline CDR1 and CDR2 sequences are SGHRS and YFSETQ. This CDR3 is built from 12 residues. The CDR3 nucleotides read TGTGCCAGCAGCTTAGATGGAGAGACCCAGTACTTC. This gives the protein CASSLDGETQYF. The full variable domain, with the rest looked up from reference TRBV5-1 and TRBJ2-5, is KAGVTQTPRYLIKTRGQQVTLSCSPISGHRSVSWYQQTPGQGLQFLFEYFSETQRNKGNFPGRFSGRQFSNSRSEMNVSTLELGDSALYLCASSLDGETQYFGPGTRLLVL.

The chain uses TRBV5-4 and TRBJ2-7; the D gene is possibly TRBD2 (5 bases). V was trimmed by 3 bases and J by 10 bases, leaving 17 bases between them. Germline CDR1 reads SGHNT; CDR2 reads YYREEE (reference sequence). The CDR3 contains 13 residues. Here the CDR3 reads CASSSSGNPGQYF. The CDR3 DNA reads TGTGCCAGCAGCTCGTCCGGGAACCCTGGTCAGTACTTC.